The 24 T cell receptor beta chains in this list originate from one sample, sequenced in a study of response to subunit inactivated influenza vaccine. TCRdb reanalysed the RT-PCR reads using MiXCR and keeps one entry per CDR3 protein. The sample lists about 610,000 distinct CDR3 sequences; 13% to 15% were seen once. This specimen consisted of PBMCs from blood, obtained 12 days after vaccination. The receptors stem from a man aged 45 to 65 who received an inactivated influenza vaccine.

The J gene is TRBJ2-5, the V gene TRBV20-1; D perhaps matches TRBD2 (5 bases). The CDR3 contains 11 residues. Per germline, CDR1 DFQATT and CDR2 SNEGSKA (reference sequence). Trimming left V 4 bases short and J 5 bases short, with 8 bases between. In nucleotides, the CDR3 is TGCAGTGCTACTTGGAGGGAGACCCAGTACTTC. Translated: CSATWRETQYF.

The rearrangement joins TRBV7-9 to TRBJ2-5; D is uncertain. CDR3 length: 16 residues. The germline V gene has CDR1 SEHNR and CDR2 FQNEAQ (reference sequence). Trimming removed 5 bases at V and 0 bases at J, with 16 bases between. Here the CDR3 reads CASSPLLGKYQETQYF. For the CDR3, the DNA is TGTGCCAGCAGCCCTTTATTGGGCAAGTACCAAGAGACCCAGTACTTC.

This clonotype came up a few times. CDR3: CASRPIRPGEPQHF. The CDR3 nucleotides are TGTGCCAGCAGGCCTATTCGACCGGGAGAGCCCCAGCATTTT. The V gene is TRBV6-2 or TRBV6-3, the J gene TRBJ1-5, with unresolved D. Deletions cut 6 bases from V and 8 bases from J, with 17 bases between. The CDR3 covers 14 residues. Per the germline V gene, CDR1 is MNHEY and CDR2 is SVGEGT.

This clonotype showed up many times. The chain joins TRBV5-1 to TRBJ2-5, with a weak D call TRBD1 (6 bases). Germline values: CDR1 SGHRS, CDR2 YFSETQ. The CDR3 is 15 amino acids. V shed 1 base and J shed 1 base, with 11 bases lying between them. This chain's CDR3 is CASSLFGGAQETQYF. CDR3 coding DNA: TGCGCCAGCAGCTTGTTTGGGGGCGCCCAAGAGACCCAGTACTTC.

The chain joins TRBV12-3 or TRBV12-4 to TRBJ2-3; 12 bases are a match to TRBD2. The CDR3 is 15 amino acids. The V segment lost 6 bases and the J segment 2 bases; nucleotides outside the gene matches: 3. The CDR3 loop reads CASRASGGVTDTQYF. CDR3 sequence (DNA): TGTGCCAGCAGAGCTAGCGGGGGGGTCACAGATACGCAGTATTTT.

The V gene is TRBV20-1, the J gene TRBJ2-1; D unclear. In germline, CDR1 is DFQATT, CDR2 SNEGSKA (reference sequence). The CDR3 contains 16 residues. Trimming left V 0 bases short and J 0 bases short, with 12 bases between. The CDR3 reads CSARDRAGGSYNEQFF. CDR3 sequence (DNA): TGCAGTGCTAGAGATCGAGCAGGTGGCTCCTACAATGAGCAGTTCTTC.

The V call is TRBV5-1, the J call TRBJ2-1, with D possibly matching TRBD1 (5 bases). From germline, CDR1 is SGHRS and CDR2 YFSETQ. Trimming stripped 0 bases from V and 6 bases from J, with 16 bases between. The CDR3 extends over 16 amino acids. The CDR3 sequence: CASSLDQGIRGNEQFF. The CDR3 nucleotides are TGCGCCAGCAGCTTGGACCAGGGCATAAGGGGCAATGAGCAGTTCTTC.

This chain links TRBV20-1 with TRBJ2-3; 8 nucleotides agree with TRBD2. This CDR3 spans 15 amino acids. After removal of 6 bases from V and 2 bases from J, the junction contained 10 bases not matched to a gene. Germline V gene data show CDR1 as DFQATT and CDR2 as SNEGSKA (reference sequence). This CDR3 reads CSATFAGGHTDTQYF. The CDR3 region has the DNA TGCAGTGCAACTTTTGCGGGGGGTCACACAGATACGCAGTATTTT.

The chain links TRBV4-3 to TRBJ2-3; D possibly uses TRBD1 or TRBD2 (6 bases each). The CDR3 consists of 15 residues. The germline gives CDR1 LGHNA, CDR2 YSLEER. V shed 1 base and J shed 7 bases, with 15 bases lying between them. The CDR3 protein is CASSQAGAAENTQYF. CDR3 coding DNA: TGCGCCAGCAGCCAAGCGGGGGCCGCCGAGAATACGCAGTATTTT.

V is TRBV29-1 and J is TRBJ1-1; 7 positions match TRBD1. Germline V gene data show CDR1 as SQVTM and CDR2 as ANQGSEA. Trimming at V came to 6 bases and at J to 0 bases, leaving 4 bases not matched to a gene. This CDR3 spans 13 amino acids. The CDR3 DNA sequence: TGCAGCGTAAGACAGGGTATGAACACTGAAGCTTTCTTT. It is translated as CSVRQGMNTEAFF.

The V gene is TRBV29-1, the J gene TRBJ2-1; TRBD2 matches at 14 bases. Germline-derived CDR1 and CDR2 are SQVTM and ANQGSEA. The CDR3 loop spans 21 amino acids. Trimming at V came to 7 bases and at J to 1 base, leaving 21 bases not matched to a gene. CDR3 in DNA: TGCAGCGCCCAAGGGTACCCCGGACTAGCGGGAGGTGCGGTATCCTACAATGAGCAGTTCTTC. Its translation: CSAQGYPGLAGGAVSYNEQFF.

The sample holds a few counts of this clonotype. The rearrangement joins TRBV5-6 to TRBJ2-5; D might be TRBD2 (5 bases). The CDR3 runs to 13 residues. V shed 4 bases and J shed 2 bases, with 9 bases lying between them. Germline CDR1 and CDR2: SGHDT and YYEEEE. The CDR3 is CASSQRIQETQYF. The CDR3 DNA reads TGTGCCAGCAGCCAGCGGATACAAGAGACCCAGTACTTC.

The chain links TRBV5-1 to TRBJ2-7; D gene uncertain. CDR1 is SGHRS, CDR2 YFSETQ, per germline. V lost 3 bases, J lost 0 bases, and 10 bases lay in between. This CDR3 has 14 amino acids. The CDR3 DNA reads TGCGCCAGCAGCTCCCACGACCCCTCCTACGAGCAGTACTTC. It is translated as CASSSHDPSYEQYF.

This clonotype came up a few times. The chain recombines TRBV19 with TRBJ2-4; perhaps D is TRBD1 or TRBD2 (5 bases each). This CDR3 has 19 amino acids. V was cut by 1 base and J by 0 bases, with 19 bases left in between. In germline, CDR1 is LNHDA, CDR2 SQIVND (reference sequence). CDR3 coding DNA: TGTGCCAGTAGTATAGTGGGCAGGGAGCCCCCTTCAGCCAAAAACATTCAGTACTTC. As protein: CASSIVGREPPSAKNIQYF.

The V and J genes are TRBV18 and TRBJ1-6; a possible D gene is TRBD1 (5 bases). Germline lookup yields CDR1 KGHSH and CDR2 LQKENI. There are 15 residues in the CDR3. Deletions cut 2 bases from V and 4 bases from J, with 9 bases between. The CDR3 is CASSPVGQYNSPLHF. CDR3 bases: TGTGCCAGCTCACCAGTGGGGCAGTATAATTCACCCCTCCACTTT.

The V and J genes are TRBV10-3 and TRBJ2-1, with 11 nucleotides matching TRBD2. The CDR3 has 16 amino acids. Germline V gene data show CDR1 as ENHRY and CDR2 as SYGVKD. After removal of 0 bases from V and 7 bases from J, the junction contained 5 bases not matched to a gene. CDR3: CAISESASGRRNEQFF. CDR3 coding DNA: TGTGCCATCAGTGAGTCGGCTAGCGGGAGGAGGAATGAGCAGTTCTTC.

This clonotype was detected only a few times. V is TRBV11-2 and J is TRBJ2-7, with TRBD1 matching 7 bases. This CDR3 comprises 13 residues. Germline CDR1 is SGHAT and CDR2 is FQNNGV. The ends lost 11 bases at V and 2 bases at J; junction bases unmatched: 9. In nucleotides, the CDR3 is TGTGCCCCCCACGGGGACAGACCCTACGAGCAGTACTTC. Translation: CAPHGDRPYEQYF.

This sequence joins TRBV20-1 and TRBJ2-3; TRBD2 agrees at 13 bases. Germline lookup yields CDR1 DFQATT and CDR2 SNEGSKA (reference sequence). The CDR3 extends over 14 amino acids. V dropped 6 bases and J dropped 3; count of bases not matched to a gene: 3. The CDR3, as DNA: TGCAGTGCCTGGACTAGCGGGGGTACAGATACGCAGTATTTT. This encodes CSAWTSGGTDTQYF.

A few counts support this clonotype. The V gene is TRBV11-2, the J gene TRBJ2-7; tentatively, D is TRBD2 (5 bases). CDR1 and CDR2 from the germline V gene are SGHAT and FQNNGV. V was shortened by 5 bases and J by 6 bases, with 17 bases between the two germline ends. CDR3 size: 14 residues. This CDR3 reads CASSPLSEGSEQYF. The CDR3 DNA follows: TGTGCCAGCAGCCCCCTCAGTGAGGGAAGCGAGCAGTACTTC.

A few counts support this clonotype. The chain couples TRBV12-3 or TRBV12-4 to TRBJ2-4; tentative D call: TRBD2 (6 bases). Trimming cost V 1 base and J 12 bases, with 10 bases left between them. The CDR3 has 12 residues. The CDR3: CASSLDPRGQYF. The CDR3 DNA follows: TGTGCCAGCAGTTTAGACCCGCGGGGTCAGTACTTC.

The genes are TRBV4-3 and TRBJ2-5, with 8 bases that match TRBD2. In germline, CDR1 is LGHNA, CDR2 YSLEER. The CDR3 contains 15 residues. J lost 1 base, V lost 2 bases, and 3 bases had no gene match. The CDR3 region has the DNA TGCGCCAGCAGCCAACAACTAGCGGTCCAAGAGACCCAGTACTTC. Translation gives CASSQQLAVQETQYF.

The chain joins TRBV7-8 to TRBJ1-1, with 7 bases fitting TRBD1. The V and J ends lost 0 bases and 9 bases, in that order; junction bases with no gene match: 7. The CDR3 consists of 14 residues. The germline V gene encodes CDR1 SGHVS and CDR2 FQNEAQ. CDR3 DNA: TGTGCCAGCAGCTTAGCGGTCGTAAGGGGGCAAGCTTTCTTT. The encoded protein is CASSLAVVRGQAFF.

Concerning this clonotype: This sequence may be a read error, since a much larger clone differs from it by one base. This chain connects TRBV3-1 to TRBJ2-3; D is possibly TRBD2 (6 bases). This CDR3 comprises 16 residues. Germline assignment: CDR1 LGHDT and CDR2 YNNKEL (reference sequence). The CDR3 loop is CASRQDFGLSTDTQYF. The CDR3 coding sequence is TGTGCCAGCCGCCAAGATTTCGGACTAAGCACAGATACGCAGTATTTT.

This clonotype has at least ten counts. The chain couples TRBV7-8 to TRBJ1-1; D is unclear. The CDR3 is 16 residues long. V lost 5 bases and J lost 0, with 16 bases in between. The germline gives CDR1 SGHVS, CDR2 FQNEAQ. DNA for the CDR3: TGTGCCAGCAGCCCACACTGGGCCGAGGTGAACACTGAAGCTTTCTTT. Translated: CASSPHWAEVNTEAFF. Drawing the rest from reference TRBV7-8 and TRBJ1-1, the complete variable domain is GAGVSQSPRYKVAKRGQDVALRCDPISGHVSLFWYQQALGQGPEFLTYFQNEAQLDKSGLPSDRFFAERPEGSVSTLKIQRTQQEDSAVYLCASSPHWAEVNTEAFFGQGTRLTVV.